These 28 T cell receptor beta chains were sequenced from one sample in a study of blood T cells in healthy people across ages. The second PCR ran roughly 7 to 12 cycles with a sample-barcoded 5' primer and J-beta primers. Using its own MiXCR run on the 5' RACE reads, TCRdb lists one record per CDR3 protein. Of about 650,000 distinct CDR3 sequences in the sample, about 50% were seen once. Sequencing was carried out using blood. Receptors originate from a woman older than 75 in good health.

This clonotype was counted between two and nine times. The chain combines TRBV28 with TRBJ2-1, with unresolved D. V lost 6 bases and J 12 bases, leaving 21 bases between the germline ends. The germline CDR1 and CDR2 sequences are MDHEN and SYDVKM. CDR3 length: 14 amino acids. The CDR3 nucleotides read TGTGCCAGCAGCTCCCCTCCAATTCAACCGGGGCAGTTCTTC. As protein: CASSSPPIQPGQFF.

This chain joins TRBV20-1 and TRBJ2-5; TRBD1 is a possible D gene (6 bases). Germline lookup yields CDR1 DFQATT and CDR2 SNEGSKA (reference sequence). The CDR3 spans 13 residues. V lost 5 bases and J lost 0, with 10 bases in between. The CDR3, as DNA: TGCAGTGCTTCCGGGACAAACCAAGAGACCCAGTACTTC. This sequence encodes CSASGTNQETQYF.

This clonotype was seen only a few times. V gene TRBV5-1 combines with J gene TRBJ2-2; maybe TRBD2 (6 bases). The germline V and J ends were trimmed by 5 bases and 6 bases, with 17 bases remaining between them. Germline V gene sequence: CDR1 SGHRS, CDR2 YFSETQ. CDR3 length: 15 residues. The chain's CDR3 is CASRPWGLESGELFF. Here the CDR3 DNA reads TGCGCCAGCAGACCCTGGGGACTCGAATCCGGGGAGCTGTTTTTT. Together with reference TRBV5-1 and TRBJ2-2, the CDR3 gives the full variable domain: KAGVTQTPRYLIKTRGQQVTLSCSPISGHRSVSWYQQTPGQGLQFLFEYFSETQRNKGNFPGRFSGRQFSNSRSEMNVSTLELGDSALYLCASRPWGLESGELFFGEGSRLTVL.

The J gene is TRBJ2-1, the V gene TRBV5-1; D remains ambiguous. Trimming left V 4 bases short and J 5 bases short, with 22 bases between. From germline, CDR1 is SGHRS and CDR2 YFSETQ. The CDR3 length is 17 residues. CDR3 nucleotides: TGCGCCAGCAGCCCACGTGGGTTAGATGTCGGGCACAATGAGCAGTTCTTC. Its protein is CASSPRGLDVGHNEQFF.

Many counts were recorded for this clonotype. This chain uses TRBV3-1 with TRBJ2-7; D is perhaps TRBD2 (5 bases). V was pared by 9 bases and J by 0 bases, with 12 bases between. CDR1 and CDR2 from the germline V gene are LGHDT and YNNKEL (reference sequence). This CDR3 comprises 13 residues. The CDR3 spells CASSALSSYEQYF. The DNA of the CDR3 is TGTGCCAGTAGCGCCCTGAGCTCCTACGAGCAGTACTTC.

This sequence joins TRBV6-2 or TRBV6-3 and TRBJ2-1, with 7 bases lining up with TRBD2. The CDR3 extends over 12 amino acids. The V gene end was trimmed by 4 bases and the J gene end by 9 bases; junction bases not matched to a gene: 3. In germline, CDR1 is MNHEY, CDR2 SVGEGT. CDR3 sequence: CASSSTSSEQFF. CDR3 nucleotide sequence: TGTGCCAGCAGTTCGACTAGCTCTGAGCAGTTCTTC.

The chain employs TRBV4-2 and TRBJ1-1, with a tentative D call TRBD1 (6 bases). Per germline, CDR1 LGHNA and CDR2 YNFKEQ. Trimming pared 0 bases from V and 2 bases from J, leaving 13 bases between. The CDR3 contains 16 residues. Written as DNA, the CDR3 is TGTGCCAGCAGCCAAGATCCTCAGGGGCATAACACTGAAGCTTTCTTT. This gives the protein CASSQDPQGHNTEAFF.

The chain uses TRBV10-3 and TRBJ2-3; D remains unclear. Germline CDR1 reads ENHRY; CDR2 reads SYGVKD. Trimming cost V 6 bases and J 0 bases, with 19 bases left between them. CDR3 length equals 17 residues. DNA for the CDR3: TGTGCCATCAGCCCCCGGTCCGGGTTATCTAGCACAGATACGCAGTATTTT. It translates to CAISPRSGLSSTDTQYF.

This clonotype was counted many times. The genes are TRBV2 and TRBJ2-3, with a possible D match to TRBD2 (7 bases). V lost 8 bases and J 4 bases, leaving 16 bases between the germline ends. Per germline, CDR1 SNHLY and CDR2 FYNNEI. This CDR3 has 14 residues. CDR3 bases: TGTGCCAGCCTCTCTACAGGGAGGGCAGATACGCAGTATTTT. It specifies CASLSTGRADTQYF.

This clonotype was recorded a few times. J is TRBJ1-6 and V is TRBV6-1; no firm D call. This CDR3 region has 14 residues. V was clipped by 6 bases and J by 7 bases, with 13 bases between them. Looked up from germline, CDR1 is MNHNS and CDR2 is SASEGT. DNA for the CDR3: TGTGCCAGCAGCGCTCTCATGGGGAATTCACCCCTCCACTTT. Amino acid sequence: CASSALMGNSPLHF.

This clonotype came up many times. This rearrangement joins TRBV5-1 to TRBJ2-5, with no clear D. Germline V gene data show CDR1 as SGHRS and CDR2 as YFSETQ. The CDR3 loop spans 13 amino acids. The V end lost 0 bases, the J end lost 5 bases, and 8 bases lay between the germline ends. The CDR3 protein is CASSLGGSETQYF. In DNA, the CDR3 is TGCGCCAGCAGCTTGGGGGGATCCGAGACCCAGTACTTC.

For this clonotype: The junction and the germline gene differ at one end; a read error may be behind it. This chain uses TRBV12-3 or TRBV12-4 with TRBJ2-1, with TRBD2 identical over 9 bases. This CDR3 region has 17 residues. CDR3 region: CVSTLSSPSGAYNEQFF. CDR3 nucleotides: TGTGTCAGCACCCTTTCCTCTCCTAGCGGGGCTTACAATGAGCAGTTCTTC.

The rearrangement links TRBV11-2 to TRBJ2-6; the D gene is possibly TRBD1 (5 bases). Trimming left V 0 bases short and J 4 bases short, with 16 bases between. The CDR3 is made up of 18 amino acids. CDR1 is SGHAT, CDR2 FQNNGV, per germline. The CDR3 DNA is TGTGCCAGCAGCTTAGATTTGAGTAGGACATTAGGGGCCAACGTCCTGACTTTC. The encoded protein is CASSLDLSRTLGANVLTF. Complete variable domain (other parts from reference TRBV11-2 and TRBJ2-6): EAGVAQSPRYKIIEKRQSVAFWCNPISGHATLYWYQQILGQGPKLLIQFQNNGVVDDSQLPKDRFSAERLKGVDSTLKIQPAKLEDSAVYLCASSLDLSRTLGANVLTFGAGSRLTVL.

The sample holds many counts of this clonotype. The chain has TRBV29-1 and TRBJ2-3, with TRBD2 identical over 12 bases. CDR1 SQVTM and CDR2 ANQGSEA come from the germline V gene. Trimming at V came to 7 bases and at J to 5 bases, leaving 10 bases not matched to a gene. The CDR3 length is 15 residues. The CDR3 loop is CSASRLAGVVDTQYF. The CDR3 nucleotides read TGCAGCGCCTCTAGACTAGCGGGAGTAGTAGATACGCAGTATTTT.

Note on this clonotype: Possible read error: a much larger clone is one base away. The chain uses TRBV20-1 and TRBJ2-3, with D possibly matching TRBD2 (6 bases). CDR3 size: 16 residues. V was clipped by 1 base and J by 4 bases, with 18 bases between them. Germline V gives CDR1 DFQATT, CDR2 SNEGSKA (reference sequence). This CDR3 reads CSARGAGRGRADTQYF. Here the CDR3 DNA reads TGCAGTGCTAGAGGCGCGGGGCGGGGTAGGGCAGATACGCAGTATTTT.

This clonotype has at least ten counts. The V call is TRBV11-2, the J call TRBJ2-1, with a possible D match to TRBD2 (5 bases). Between the trimmed V and J ends, which lost 6 bases and 5 bases, there was a span of 11 bases. Germline V lookup: CDR1 SGHAT, CDR2 FQNNGV. This CDR3 is built from 13 residues. In nucleotides, the CDR3 is TGTGCCAGCAGGGAGGCGGGTAACAATGAGCAGTTCTTC. Its translation: CASREAGNNEQFF.

The CDR3 region is CASTQAASYNEQFF. The CDR3 bases are TGTGCCAGCACCCAAGCCGCTTCCTACAATGAGCAGTTCTTC. This chain connects TRBV7-9 to TRBJ2-1; no clear D. Trimming took off 7 bases at V and 1 base at J, with 11 bases between the two ends. Germline-derived CDR1 and CDR2 are SEHNR and FQNEAQ (reference sequence). The CDR3 runs to 14 residues.

This clonotype was observed at least ten times. The chain couples TRBV28 to TRBJ2-1, with no clear D. This CDR3 contains 15 residues. V lost 3 bases, J lost 6 bases, and 15 bases lay in between. The germline CDR1 and CDR2 sequences are MDHEN and SYDVKM. CDR3 bases: TGTGCCAGCAGTTTGCAGGTCGGGCACTCCAATGAGCAGTTCTTC. Its translation: CASSLQVGHSNEQFF.

This clonotype was counted a few times. The chain combines TRBV20-1 with TRBJ2-1; D is ambiguous. With 0 bases removed from V and 0 bases from J, the gap between germline ends came to 6 bases. This CDR3 comprises 14 residues. From germline, CDR1 is DFQATT and CDR2 SNEGSKA (reference sequence). The CDR3 DNA reads as TGCAGTGCTAGAGATCCGGGCTCCTACAATGAGCAGTTCTTC. Residues: CSARDPGSYNEQFF.

The chain is built from TRBV3-1 and TRBJ2-1; 10 bases are a match to TRBD2. The germline gives CDR1 LGHDT, CDR2 YNNKEL (reference sequence). This CDR3 comprises 16 residues. Trimming took 4 bases from V and 7 from J; bases not matched to a gene: 10. CDR3 coding DNA: TGTGCCAGCAGCCCTAAACTAGCGGGGAGTTGGAATGAGCAGTTCTTC. Amino acid sequence: CASSPKLAGSWNEQFF.

This clonotype was observed a handful of times. The V call is TRBV11-3, the J call TRBJ2-1; TRBD1 or TRBD2 may be the D gene (7 bases each). CDR3 size: 15 residues. The V gene lost 0 bases and the J gene lost 6 bases, with 12 bases spanning the gap. Germline V gene lookup returns CDR1 SGHNT and CDR2 YENEEA. CDR3 nucleotides: TGTGCCAGCAGCTTAGACAGGGGGGGAGTCAATGAGCAGTTCTTC. Translation gives CASSLDRGGVNEQFF.

Points on this clonotype: This may be a read error: a much more frequent sequence differs by one nucleotide. The chain combines TRBV3-1 with TRBJ2-5; D uncertain. The CDR3 totals 15 residues. Looked up from germline, CDR1 is LGHDT and CDR2 is YNNKEL (reference sequence). V was clipped by 4 bases and J by 11 bases, with 23 bases between them. CDR3 protein: CASSPSRGFASEQYF. CDR3 nucleotide sequence: TGTGCCAGCAGCCCTTCCCGCGGCTTTGCGAGTGAGCAGTACTTC.

This clonotype was observed at least ten times. J is TRBJ1-4 and V is TRBV6-5; TRBD1 is a possible D gene (5 bases). Trimming cost V 4 bases and J 7 bases, with 10 bases left between them. The CDR3 is made up of 13 amino acids. Germline V gives CDR1 MNHEY, CDR2 SVGAGI. CDR3 nucleotide sequence: TGTGCCAGCAGTTTAGGGGAGGGTGAAAAACTGTTTTTT. The encoded protein is CASSLGEGEKLFF.

The table lists this clonotype with many counts. V usage is TRBV29-1 and J usage is TRBJ2-3; 8 nucleotides match TRBD2. CDR1 SQVTM and CDR2 ANQGSEA come from the germline V gene. V shed 4 bases and J 4 bases; nucleotides not matched to a gene: 4. This CDR3 comprises 13 residues. CDR3: CSVVRGGADTQYF. The CDR3 bases are TGCAGCGTTGTACGGGGGGGGGCAGATACGCAGTATTTT.

CDR3 nucleotide sequence: TGTGCCAGCAGTCCGACGCCTAGCGCTCAAGAGACCCAGTACTTC. The encoded protein is CASSPTPSAQETQYF. The chain has TRBV7-2 and TRBJ2-5; TRBD2 is a possible D gene (6 bases). Trimming pared 6 bases from V and 2 bases from J, leaving 16 bases between. CDR1 and CDR2 (germline): SGHTA, FQGNSA. CDR3 size: 15 residues. Filled out from reference TRBV7-2 and TRBJ2-5, the complete variable domain reads GAGVSQSPSNKVTEKGKDVELRCDPISGHTALYWYRQSLGQGLEFLIYFQGNSAPDKSGLPSDRFSAERTGGSVSTLTIQRTQQEDSAVYLCASSPTPSAQETQYFGPGTRLLVL.

The V gene is TRBV7-2, the J gene TRBJ1-5; 11 positions match TRBD1. The V gene end was trimmed by 4 bases and the J gene end by 5 bases; junction bases not matched to a gene: 4. The CDR3 loop spans 15 amino acids. Germline CDR1 and CDR2: SGHTA and FQGNSA. CDR3 DNA: TGTGCCAGCAGCTCGGGACAGGGGGAAGATCAGCCCCAGCATTTT. Residues: CASSSGQGEDQPQHF.

This CDR3 is CSVGGDSSGETQYF. In DNA form, the CDR3 reads TGCAGCGTTGGGGGAGACTCCTCCGGGGAGACCCAGTACTTC. The V and J genes are TRBV29-1 and TRBJ2-5, with TRBD2 as a possible D gene (5 bases). V dropped 4 bases and J dropped 5 bases, with 17 bases sitting between them. Per germline, CDR1 SQVTM and CDR2 ANQGSEA. The CDR3 extends over 14 amino acids.

A word on this clonotype: This may be a read error, as it is one base from a much larger clone. This chain joins TRBV5-1 and TRBJ2-3; D remains unclear. The germline V gene has CDR1 SGHRS and CDR2 YFSETQ. V gave up 4 bases and J gave up 2 bases, with 8 bases separating them. This CDR3 comprises 13 residues. CDR3: CASSALYTDTQYF. The CDR3 bases are TGCGCCAGCAGCGCGCTTTACACAGATACGCAGTATTTT.